This T cell receptor beta chain was recorded in a study of blood T cells in healthy people across ages. Through a sample-barcoded 5' primer and a J-beta primer mix, a second PCR was run for 7 to 11 cycles. TCRdb re-called the 5' RACE reads through MiXCR, storing one row per CDR3 protein. The repertoire holds more than 1,000,000 distinct CDR3 sequences, with almost 25% as singletons. Study observations and caveats: Diversity figures based on one million T cells were deemed too low.

The CDR3 has 12 residues. The V gene lost 4 bases and the J gene lost 9 bases, with 10 bases spanning the gap. The germline V gene has CDR1 MNHEY and CDR2 SVGEGT. About this clonotype: Its cognate antigen is unknown.

This sample also appeared in a second study, on T cells of mothers and their children. Per that study: Both sample barcodes and 2-4 random nucleotides came from the M1S primer of the second PCR. Maternal samples each gave over 9.5 million TCR beta CDR3 reads, and child samples approximately 2.8 million each.

The clonotype originates from a girl aged 2-10 years in good health. Sequencing input: blood. V is TRBV6-2 or TRBV6-3 and J is TRBJ2-1; D gene uncertain. This chain's CDR3 is CASSSTKPEQFF. In DNA form, the CDR3 reads TGTGCCAGCAGTTCTACAAAGCCTGAGCAGTTCTTC.